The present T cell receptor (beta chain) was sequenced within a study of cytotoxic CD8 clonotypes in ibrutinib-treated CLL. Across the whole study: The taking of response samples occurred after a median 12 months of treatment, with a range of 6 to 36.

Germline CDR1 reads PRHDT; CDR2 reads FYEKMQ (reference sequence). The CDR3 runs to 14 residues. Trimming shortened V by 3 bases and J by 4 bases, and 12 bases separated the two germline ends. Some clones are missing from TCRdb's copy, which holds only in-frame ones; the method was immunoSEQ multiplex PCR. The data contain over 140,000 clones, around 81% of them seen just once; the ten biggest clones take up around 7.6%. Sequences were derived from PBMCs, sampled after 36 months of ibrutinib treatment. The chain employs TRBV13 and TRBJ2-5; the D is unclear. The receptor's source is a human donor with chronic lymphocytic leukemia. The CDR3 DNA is TGTGCCAGCAGCTTTGGCCAGGAAGGAGAGACCCAGTACTTC. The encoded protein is CASSFGQEGETQYF.